A single sample is the source of the 23 T cell receptor beta chains below, sequenced in a study of PD-1 blockade in classical Hodgkin lymphoma. Measured with immunoSEQ multiplex PCR; TCRdb has only the in-frame clones, and not every one. The profile shows fewer than 30,000 clones, approximately 72% of them singletons. Time point meaning: cycle 4 day 1 (C4D1), after 6 weeks of nivolumab. Patients all relapsed after autologous stem cell transplantation, and there was variation in brentuximab vedotin exposure. The sample was peripheral blood mononuclear cells (PBMCs), taken before the fourth cycle of nivolumab. These receptors all stem from a human donor with classical Hodgkin lymphoma.

The chain employs TRBV27 and TRBJ1-2, with D possibly matching TRBD1 (6 bases). V dropped 4 bases and J dropped 0 bases, with 21 bases sitting between them. The CDR3 sequence is 18 residues long. CDR1 is MNHEY and CDR2 is SMNVEV in the germline V gene (reference sequence). The CDR3: CASSSGTLYSQANYGYTF. CDR3 DNA sequence: TGTGCCAGCAGTTCCGGGACACTCTACTCCCAAGCTAACTATGGCTACACCTTC.

This chain joins TRBV5-1 and TRBJ2-3; D call uncertain. The CDR3 has 13 amino acids. V gave up 2 bases and J gave up 4 bases, with 8 bases separating them. Germline V gene sequence: CDR1 SGHRS, CDR2 YFSETQ. The CDR3 region is CASSFKGPDTQYF. Here the CDR3 DNA reads TGCGCCAGCAGCTTCAAGGGTCCAGATACGCAGTATTTT.

This sequence joins TRBV4-1 and TRBJ2-7, with 7 positions matching TRBD1. Germline V CDR1 and CDR2: MGHRA, YSYEKL. The CDR3 consists of 14 residues. With 4 bases clipped from V and 1 base from J, the junction kept 4 bases outside the gene matches. DNA for the CDR3: TGCGCCAGCAGCCCCCCGGACAGGTCCTACGAGCAGTACTTC. This translates into CASSPPDRSYEQYF.

The chain employs TRBV29-1 and TRBJ2-3; D unclear. With 2 bases removed from V and 5 bases from J, the gap between germline ends came to 5 bases. The CDR3 loop spans 11 amino acids. Germline CDR1 reads SQVTM; CDR2 reads ANQGSEA. The CDR3 spells CSVEREDTQYF. The CDR3 region has the DNA TGCAGCGTTGAAAGGGAAGATACGCAGTATTTT.

In DNA, the CDR3 is TGTGCCAGCAGTTTCTTAGTAGCGGGAGTCACGTACTTC. Translating it yields CASSFLVAGVTYF. This chain connects TRBV28 to TRBJ2-7, with TRBD2 matching over 9 bases. CDR1 is MDHEN, CDR2 SYDVKM, per germline. Germline trimming cut 3 bases from V and 12 bases from J; bases unmatched to any gene: 9. The CDR3 contains 13 residues.

As DNA, the CDR3 is TGTGCCAGCAGCTACGGGGTGAACACCGGGGAGCTGTTTTTT. Translated, it gives CASSYGVNTGELFF. The genes are TRBV7-3 and TRBJ2-2; tentatively, D is TRBD2 (5 bases). CDR1 SGHTA and CDR2 FQGTGA come from the germline V gene. V shed 4 bases and J shed 1 base, with 7 bases lying between them. The length of the CDR3 is 14 residues.

The chain has TRBV19 and TRBJ1-3; 7 positions agree with TRBD1. Looked up from germline, CDR1 is LNHDA and CDR2 is SQIVND (reference sequence). CDR3 length equals 19 residues. J lost 9 bases, V lost 3 bases, and 23 bases had no gene match. This CDR3 is CASSIGFGDRAIPDGTIYF. The CDR3 nucleotides read TGTGCCAGTAGTATCGGTTTCGGGGACAGAGCCATCCCGGATGGCACCATATATTTT.

CDR3 sequence reads: CACGLAGIGTDTQYF. CDR3 DNA: TGTGCCTGCGGACTAGCGGGCATAGGGACAGATACGCAGTATTTT. This chain links TRBV30 with TRBJ2-3, with 11 bases that match TRBD2. Germline V gene data show CDR1 as GTSNPN and CDR2 as SVGIG (reference sequence). The CDR3 is 15 residues long. Unmatched junction bases numbered 8, after V lost 6 bases and J lost 3 bases.

The chain is built from TRBV5-6 and TRBJ2-1, with D possibly matching TRBD1 (6 bases). The CDR3 length is 12 residues. V was shortened by 4 bases and J by 7 bases, with 9 bases between the two germline ends. Germline lookup yields CDR1 SGHDT and CDR2 YYEEEE. CDR3 loop: CASSVDRNEQFF. CDR3 nucleotide sequence: TGTGCCAGCAGCGTAGACAGGAATGAGCAGTTCTTC.

The rearrangement links TRBV6-1 to TRBJ1-1, with TRBD1 identical over 9 bases. The CDR3 sequence is 15 residues long. Germline V gene data show CDR1 as MNHNS and CDR2 as SASEGT. The V gene end was trimmed by 7 bases and the J gene end by 0 bases; junction bases not matched to a gene: 6. CDR3 region: CASNARTGVNTEAFF. In DNA form, the CDR3 reads TGTGCCAGCAACGCTAGGACAGGGGTGAACACTGAAGCTTTCTTT.

This clone was counted once. DNA of the CDR3: TGTGCCAGCAGCAAGGTTCACACCTCCTATAATTCACCCCTCCACTTT. Protein sequence: CASSKVHTSYNSPLHF. The chain uses TRBV21-1 and TRBJ1-6; the D call of TRBD1 is as the table states it, not checked on the DNA. TRBV21-1 is tagged as a pseudogene. This CDR3 has 16 amino acids.

This chain uses TRBV6-5 with TRBJ2-7; 8 bases are shared with TRBD1. This CDR3 is 15 amino acids long. Germline CDR1 and CDR2: MNHEY and SVGAGI. With V trimmed by 6 bases and J by 5 bases, 12 bases remained unmatched. CDR3 amino acids: CASRQGTGIVDEQYF. The CDR3 DNA reads TGTGCCAGCAGGCAGGGGACAGGCATTGTGGACGAGCAGTACTTC.

The chain uses TRBV7-9 and TRBJ1-4; perhaps TRBD1 as D (6 bases). The germline V gene encodes CDR1 SEHNR and CDR2 FQNEAQ (reference sequence). Trimming cost V 0 bases and J 1 base, with 12 bases left between them. This CDR3 comprises 17 residues. The CDR3: CASSLARTGITNEKLFF. CDR3 nucleotide sequence: TGTGCCAGCAGCTTAGCGCGAACAGGGATAACTAATGAAAAACTGTTTTTT. Together with reference TRBV7-9 and TRBJ1-4, the CDR3 gives the full variable domain: DTGVSQNPRHKITKRGQNVTFRCDPISEHNRLYWYRQTLGQGPEFLTYFQNEAQLEKSRLLSDRFSAERPKGSFSTLEIQRTEQGDSAMYLCASSLARTGITNEKLFFGSGTQLSVL.

V usage is TRBV5-4 and J usage is TRBJ1-2, with TRBD1 matching over 10 bases. V was pared by 6 bases and J by 8 bases, with 13 bases of the junction left unmatched. Looked up from germline, CDR1 is SGHNT and CDR2 is YYREEE (reference sequence). The CDR3 loop spans 15 amino acids. CDR3 nucleotides: TGTGCCAGCAACACCCGGGACAGGGGTTTATCCGGCTACACCTTC. Its protein is CASNTRDRGLSGYTF.

The chain couples TRBV10-3 to TRBJ2-7, with 7 nucleotides matching TRBD2. Germline V lookup: CDR1 ENHRY, CDR2 SYGVKD. V lost 8 bases, J lost 1 base, and 2 bases stayed unmatched. The CDR3 totals 12 residues. CDR3 sequence reads: CAIAGVSYEQYF. The CDR3, as DNA: TGTGCCATCGCGGGAGTATCCTACGAGCAGTACTTC.

The V and J genes are TRBV11-2 and TRBJ2-1, with 13 nucleotides matching TRBD2. V was pared by 5 bases and J by 7 bases, with 8 bases of the junction left unmatched. Germline CDR1 is SGHAT and CDR2 is FQNNGV. This CDR3 region has 16 residues. In DNA form, the CDR3 reads TGTGCCAGCAGCCCCCGGACTAGCGGGGGTCAGAATGAGCAGTTCTTC. Its protein product is CASSPRTSGGQNEQFF.

J is TRBJ2-2 and V is TRBV30; D might be TRBD1 (6 bases). Looked up from germline, CDR1 is GTSNPN and CDR2 is SVGIG (reference sequence). The CDR3 totals 15 residues. With 0 bases removed from V and 4 bases from J, the gap between germline ends came to 12 bases. CDR3 sequence: CAWSVAGAGTGELFF. The CDR3 DNA reads as TGTGCCTGGAGTGTAGCAGGGGCGGGCACCGGGGAGCTGTTTTTT.

V usage is TRBV27 and J usage is TRBJ2-1; TRBD1 aligns across 9 bases. V shed 6 bases and J 6 bases; nucleotides not matched to a gene: 6. Germline V gene data show CDR1 as MNHEY and CDR2 as SMNVEV (reference sequence). The CDR3 loop spans 14 amino acids. CDR3 DNA: TGTGCCAGCAGGGGGACAGGGAAATTCAATGAGCAGTTCTTC. It yields the protein CASRGTGKFNEQFF.

This chain joins TRBV7-3 and TRBJ2-1, with a tentative D call TRBD1 (6 bases). CDR3 length: 14 residues. V lost 6 bases and J lost 9, with 18 bases in between. Germline V gives CDR1 SGHTA, CDR2 FQGTGA. CDR3 amino acids: CASSQGIRSVEQFF. The CDR3 DNA sequence: TGTGCCAGCAGTCAGGGGATCCGGTCGGTTGAGCAGTTCTTC.

V and J are TRBV9 and TRBJ2-1, with 11 bases that match TRBD2. The CDR3 runs 13 residues. Germline V gives CDR1 SGDLS, CDR2 YYNGEE. V lost 3 bases, J lost 15 bases, and 8 bases stayed unmatched. This CDR3 is CASSGDSGRVPFF. CDR3 sequence (DNA): TGTGCCAGCAGCGGGGATAGCGGGAGGGTTCCGTTCTTC. The complete variable domain, with remaining parts taken from reference TRBV9 and TRBJ2-1, reads DSGVTQTPKHLITATGQRVTLRCSPRSGDLSVYWYQQSLDQGLQFLIQYYNGEERAKGNILERFSAQQFPDLHSELNLSSLELGDSALYFCASSGDSGRVPFFGPGTRLTVL.

V and J are TRBV9 and TRBJ2-3; either TRBD1 or TRBD2 may supply D (6 bases each). The V end lost 4 bases, the J end lost 0 bases, and 18 bases lay between the germline ends. Germline V gene data show CDR1 as SGDLS and CDR2 as YYNGEE. There are 17 residues in the CDR3. CDR3 DNA: TGTGCCAGCAGCTACAGAGGGGGAGGACCTAGCACAGATACGCAGTATTTT. Encoded protein: CASSYRGGGPSTDTQYF. Supplemented by reference TRBV9 and TRBJ2-3, the full variable domain reads DSGVTQTPKHLITATGQRVTLRCSPRSGDLSVYWYQQSLDQGLQFLIQYYNGEERAKGNILERFSAQQFPDLHSELNLSSLELGDSALYFCASSYRGGGPSTDTQYFGPGTRLTVL.

V is TRBV21-1 and J is TRBJ2-5; no DNA check was done on the table's D call, TRBD2. TRBV21-1 is marked as a pseudogene. The CDR3 has 16 residues. The CDR3 here is CASSAPKSGEVETQYF. As DNA, the CDR3 is TGTGCCAGCAGCGCCCCTAAATCGGGTGAGGTTGAGACCCAGTACTTC.

CDR3 loop: CASSEAAPNPHEQFF. The CDR3 region has the DNA TGTGCCAGCAGTGAAGCAGCACCGAACCCCCATGAGCAGTTCTTC. The rearrangement joins TRBV2 to TRBJ2-1; D is unresolved. Deletions cut 0 bases from V and 8 bases from J, with 14 bases between. The CDR3 runs 15 residues. Germline V gene data show CDR1 as SNHLY and CDR2 as FYNNEI.